This is a list of T cell receptor beta chains from one sample in a study of cytomegalovirus exposure and HLA in healthy donors. The method was immunoSEQ multiplex PCR; TCRdb's version includes in-frame clones alone and lacks a portion of them. This table has some 200,000 clones, under 90% appearing once. Sequenced material: PBMCs. The receptors come from a boy younger than 10 in good health and CMV-seronegative. CDR3s leave out the opening cysteine and the closing phenylalanine or tryptophan.

j_call | v_call | cdr3_aa
TRBJ2-7 | TRBV5-1 | ASSMASRGTYEQY
TRBJ1-1 | TRBV12-5 | ASGRDIDEAF
TRBJ1-5 | TRBV2 | ASSEGRTDQPQH
TRBJ2-7 | TRBV29-1 | SVGRGPDEQY
TRBJ1-1 | TRBV27 | ASSLAGLLNTEAF
TRBJ2-5 | TRBV7-9 | ASSTGLAGQETQY
TRBJ2-1 | TRBV6-5 | ASSGASYNEQF
TRBJ2-2 | TRBV5-6 | ASSRLAGGTGELF
TRBJ2-1 | TRBV4-3 | ASSQGAGWGEQF
TRBJ2-1 | TRBV5-8 | ASSPQRGLANEQF
TRBJ1-1 | TRBV4-1 | ASSHDRGGKDTEAF
TRBJ2-1 | TRBV29-1 | SVPSQTGEQF
TRBJ2-7 | TRBV11-2 | ASSLAPGTGDYEQY
TRBJ1-2 | TRBV5-4 | ASSFGTANYGYT
TRBJ1-2 | TRBV4-1 | ASSQVGSIGGKGYT
TRBJ1-1 | TRBV4-2 | ASSQHKGTPNTEAF
TRBJ1-6 | TRBV10-3 | AISARGQGGNSPLH
TRBJ1-2 | TRBV11-1 | ASSSRHLGGYT
TRBJ2-1 | TRBV18 | ASSRDRGYNEQF
TRBJ2-6 | TRBV7-2 | ASSLWGGGVSGANVLT
- | TRBV10-2 | ATPFHHEQY
TRBJ2-3 | TRBV2 | ATYSGGSLTSTDTQY
TRBJ2-2 | TRBV11-1 | ASSLNSPGQGAGELF
TRBJ1-4 | TRBV6-5 | ASSYRGRINEKLF
TRBJ1-3 | TRBV29-1 | SVRRQHSGNTIY
TRBJ2-6 | TRBV4-2 | ASSPGIAGANVLT
TRBJ1-5 | TRBV6-1 | ASTRSNQPQH
TRBJ2-3 | TRBV9 | ASSVQTGSDTQY
TRBJ2-1 | TRBV2 | ARKGLADNEQF
TRBJ1-5 | TRBV2 | ASRDRVNQPQH
TRBJ1-6 | TRBV4-2 | ASSQDPDRGNSPLH
TRBJ2-5 | TRBV19 | ASSIVAGQETQY
TRBJ1-2 | TRBV19 | ASSILPGNYGYT
TRBJ2-5 | TRBV7-9 | ASSSIKQETQY
TRBJ1-5 | TRBV9 | ASSATGDGNQPQH
TRBJ2-1 | TRBV5-1 | ASSLGQAPRYNEQF
TRBJ1-6 | TRBV4-2 | ASSQKGLNSYNSPLH
TRBJ1-2 | TRBV7-9 | ASSHMGEDYGYT
TRBJ1-1 | TRBV27 | ASRRNTEAF
TRBJ2-1 | TRBV7-9 | ASSFSGAYNEQF